The 9 T cell receptor beta chains below were found in one sample sequenced in a study of monozygotic twins with inflammatory bowel disease. TCRdb re-called the 5' RACE reads and shows each CDR3 protein once, DNA omitted. The specimen's table records around 100,000 distinct CDR3 sequences. Sequencing was performed on blood. The receptors stem from a human donor with ulcerative colitis or Crohn's disease, or a healthy co-twin of an affected twin (not recorded which).

The chain joins TRBV24-1 to TRBJ1-1; without DNA, the TCRdb call of TRBD1 cannot be checked. Germline CDR1 KGHDR, CDR2 SFDVKD. This CDR3 is built from 12 residues. CDR3 sequence reads: CATQGDRTEAFF.

This chain joins TRBV5-8 and TRBJ1-1; without DNA, the TCRdb call of TRBD1 cannot be checked. The V gene's germline CDR1 is SGHTS and CDR2 YDEGEE. CDR3 length: 12 residues. The CDR3 sequence: CASRSATGMAFF.

V usage is TRBV6-6 and J usage is TRBJ2-3; the D call of TRBD1 rests on TCRdb alone, since no DNA is present to check it. This CDR3 has 13 residues. CDR1 is MNHNY, CDR2 SVGAGI, per germline (reference sequence). CDR3 in amino acids: CASSYQWGDTQYF.

The chain couples TRBV16 to TRBJ2-7; no DNA is available, so the TRBD1 call from TCRdb remains unchecked. The CDR3 covers 14 residues. The germline CDR1 and CDR2 sequences are KGHSY and FQNENV. The CDR3 region is CASSRLLDSYEQYF.

The chain carries TRBV11-1 and TRBJ2-1; TCRdb selects TRBD2, and the lack of DNA leaves this call unchecked. Germline lookup yields CDR1 SGHAT and CDR2 FQDESV (reference sequence). There are 16 residues in the CDR3. The CDR3 here is CASSPPQGLERYEQFF. Drawing the rest from reference TRBV11-1 and TRBJ2-1, the complete variable domain is EAEVAQSPRYKITEKSQAVAFWCDPISGHATLYWYRQILGQGPELLVQFQDESVVDDSQLPKDRFSAERLKGVDSTLKIQPAELGDSAMYLCASSPPQGLERYEQFFGPGTRLTVL.

The V gene is TRBV6-5, the J gene TRBJ2-1. Germline loops: CDR1 MNHEY, CDR2 SVGAGI. The CDR3 is 15 residues long. CDR3 sequence: CASSSSQSSYNEQFF.

The CDR3 loop is CASSQDRFQPQHF. This chain connects TRBV4-3 to TRBJ1-5. The CDR3 is made up of 13 amino acids. Germline lookup yields CDR1 LGHNA and CDR2 YSLEER.

The gene calls are TRBV11-2 and TRBJ1-4; lacking DNA, the TRBD1 call made by TCRdb goes unchecked. Germline loops: CDR1 SGHAT, CDR2 FQNNGV. The CDR3 is 16 residues long. The CDR3 loop is CASSLARGATNEKLFF.

The chain carries TRBV25-1 and TRBJ2-5; TCRdb selects TRBD1, and the lack of DNA leaves this call unchecked. Per the germline V gene, CDR1 is MGHDK and CDR2 is SYGVNS. CDR3 length equals 13 residues. CDR3 protein: CASRRAGGETQYF.